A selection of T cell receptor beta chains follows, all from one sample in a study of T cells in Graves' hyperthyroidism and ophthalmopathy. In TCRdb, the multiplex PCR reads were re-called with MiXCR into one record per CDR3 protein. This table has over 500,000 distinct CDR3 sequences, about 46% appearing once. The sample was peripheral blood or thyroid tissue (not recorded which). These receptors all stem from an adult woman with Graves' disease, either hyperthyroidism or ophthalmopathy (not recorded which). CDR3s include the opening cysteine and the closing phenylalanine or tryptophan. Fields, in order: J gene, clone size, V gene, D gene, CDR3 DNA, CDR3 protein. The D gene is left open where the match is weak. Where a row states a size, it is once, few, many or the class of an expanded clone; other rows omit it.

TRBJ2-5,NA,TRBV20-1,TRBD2,TGCAGTGCTAGCAGCGGGGGTCAGTACTTC,CSASSGGQYF
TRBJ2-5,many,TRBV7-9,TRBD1,TGTGCCAGCAGCCCGGGACAGGGCGAGACCCAGTACTTC,CASSPGQGETQYF
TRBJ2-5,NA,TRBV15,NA,TGTGCCACCAGCAGAGTTGCCAGCAGTCGCGGACAGTACCAAGAGACCCAGTACTTC,CATSRVASSRGQYQETQYF
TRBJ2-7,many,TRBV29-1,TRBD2,TGCAGCGTGGGGGAACTAGCGGGAGTGAGGGAGCAGTACTTC,CSVGELAGVREQYF
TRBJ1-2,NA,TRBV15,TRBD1,TGTGCCACCAGCATAGGGACAGGAGGGGGCTACACCTTC,CATSIGTGGGYTF
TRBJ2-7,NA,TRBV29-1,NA,TGCAGCGTTGTGTTTACTAGAACCTACGAGCAGTACTTC,CSVVFTRTYEQYF
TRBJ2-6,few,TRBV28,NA,TGTGCCAGCAGTTCTCCAACTGGGGCCAACGTCCTGACTTTC,CASSSPTGANVLTF
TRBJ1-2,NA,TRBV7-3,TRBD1,TGTGCCGGCAGCTTGGGACAGGGGTCCTATGGCTACACCTTC,CAGSLGQGSYGYTF
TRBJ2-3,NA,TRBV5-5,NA,TGTGCCAGCAGCTTCACCCGGGACACGAGCATGGATACGCAGTATTTT,CASSFTRDTSMDTQYF
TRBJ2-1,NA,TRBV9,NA,TGTGCCAGCAGCCCAAGCGGAAACAATGAGCAGTTCTTC,CASSPSGNNEQFF
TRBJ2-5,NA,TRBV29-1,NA,TGCAGCGTTGCCGGGGCCGGTCCAGAGACCCAGTACTTC,CSVAGAGPETQYF
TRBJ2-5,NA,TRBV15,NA,TGTGCCACCAGCAGCTTAAGGGCACAAGAGACCCAGTACTTC,CATSSLRAQETQYF
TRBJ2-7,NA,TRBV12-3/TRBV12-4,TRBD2,TGTGCCAGCATCAACTCCGGCGGGGGCGAGCAGTACTTC,CASINSGGGEQYF
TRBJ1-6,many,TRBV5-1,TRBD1,TGCGCCAGCAGCTCGGACAGGGGTCTACTCTCACCCCTCCACTTT,CASSSDRGLLSPLHF
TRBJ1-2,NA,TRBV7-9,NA,TGTGCCAGCAGCTTAGACGATGGTGTTAACTATGGCTACACCTTC,CASSLDDGVNYGYTF
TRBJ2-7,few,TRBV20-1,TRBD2,TGCAGTGTTACTAGCGGGAGTTCTTACGAGCAGTACTTC,CSVTSGSSYEQYF
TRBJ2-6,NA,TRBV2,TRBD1,TGTGCCAGCAGCCCAACCGCAGGGGGCAACGTCCTGACTTTC,CASSPTAGGNVLTF
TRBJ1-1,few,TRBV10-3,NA,TGTGCCATCACACCGACAGCTGGAAACACTGAAGCTTTCTTT,CAITPTAGNTEAFF
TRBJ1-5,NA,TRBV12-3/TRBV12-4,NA,TGTGCCAGCAGTTTAGGTCACATCGTGACCCAGCATTTT,CASSLGHIVTQHF
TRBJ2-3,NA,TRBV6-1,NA,TGTGCCAGCAGTGAAGCCGGTCTAGATACGCAGTATTTT,CASSEAGLDTQYF
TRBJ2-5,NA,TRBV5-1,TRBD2,TGCGCCAGCAGCTTGGCCGGGGTACTAGCGGGAGAAGCAGAGACCCAGTACTTC,CASSLAGVLAGEAETQYF
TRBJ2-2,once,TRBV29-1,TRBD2,TGCAGCGTTGAGAGCACACTAGCGGGTGTGACCGGGGAGCTATTTTTT,CSVESTLAGVTGELFF